The clone carrying this TCR beta chain was counted between two and nine times. The data originate from a study of blood T cell repertoires in COVID-19. About the study: Italy, Spain and the United States were the sources of the convalescent and acute COVID-19 samples.

Here immunoSEQ multiplex PCR was the method, and the copy in TCRdb shows in-frame clones only, minus some. The profile shows approximately 190,000 clones, about 88% of them singletons. From germline, CDR1 is MNHNY and CDR2 SVGAGI (reference sequence). The CDR3 is 14 residues long. V gave up 6 bases and J gave up 6 bases, with 12 bases separating them. The chain combines TRBV6-6 with TRBJ1-6, with unresolved D. Specimen: peripheral blood. The sequence was collected from a man aged 25-45 years with active or convalescent COVID-19. CDR3 loop: CASRTGLINSPLHF. As DNA, the CDR3 is TGTGCCAGCAGGACGGGTTTGATTAATTCACCCCTCCACTTT.